One sample yielded the 27 T cell receptor beta chains listed below, sequenced in a study of cytomegalovirus exposure and HLA in healthy donors. PCR was performed using 60 Vbeta and 13 Jbeta primers. Measured with immunoSEQ multiplex PCR; TCRdb has only the in-frame clones, and not every one. The sample shows 84,000 or so clones, roughly 84% of them seen only once. Sequencing was performed on PBMCs. All receptors come from a woman aged 45-65 years in good health and CMV-seronegative.

Only a few counts were recorded for this clone. CDR3 protein: CASSSGTGAAGELFF. The CDR3 DNA is TGCGCCAGCAGCTCGGGAACAGGGGCGGCCGGGGAGCTGTTTTTT. The chain joins TRBV5-1 to TRBJ2-2; the match to TRBD1 covers 7 bases. This CDR3 region has 15 residues. CDR1 SGHRS and CDR2 YFSETQ come from the germline V gene. With V trimmed by 3 bases and J by 6 bases, 8 bases remained unmatched.

The chain carries TRBV25-1 and TRBJ2-3; 7 bases match TRBD1. The CDR3 covers 14 residues. The trim removed 6 bases at V and 6 bases at J, leaving 9 bases unmatched. CDR1 and CDR2 (germline): MGHDK, SYGVNS. The CDR3 DNA reads TGTGCCAGCAGCGAAACAGGGGCGCGGGATACGCAGTATTTT. It encodes CASSETGARDTQYF. Complete variable domain (other parts from reference TRBV25-1 and TRBJ2-3): EADIYQTPRYLVIGTGKKITLECSQTMGHDKMYWYQQDPGMELHLIHYSYGVNSTEKGDLSSESTVSRIRTEHFPLTLESARPSHTSQYLCASSETGARDTQYFGPGTRLTVL.

The rearrangement joins TRBV19 to TRBJ2-3; perhaps TRBD2 as D (5 bases). CDR1 is LNHDA and CDR2 is SQIVND in the germline V gene (reference sequence). The CDR3 extends over 15 amino acids. Trimming pared 10 bases from V and 2 bases from J, leaving 19 bases between. The CDR3 protein is CAILRRLTLTDTQYF. CDR3 DNA: TGTGCCATCCTAAGAAGACTAACGCTCACAGATACGCAGTATTTT.

The chain is built from TRBV6-5 and TRBJ2-1; 8 nucleotides agree with TRBD2. V was clipped by 2 bases and J by 7 bases; unmatched bases: 7. Germline loops: CDR1 MNHEY, CDR2 SVGAGI. CDR3 length: 15 residues. CDR3 coding DNA: TGTGCCAGCAGTTACGAGGCGGGAGGTGAGAATGAGCAGTTCTTC. Its protein is CASSYEAGGENEQFF.

The chain employs TRBV4-2 and TRBJ2-3; 7 bases are a match to TRBD1. The CDR3 spans 14 residues. Trimming took 4 bases from V and 5 from J; bases not matched to a gene: 6. Germline CDR1 is LGHNA and CDR2 is YNFKEQ. CDR3: CASSPEGGQDTQYF. The CDR3 DNA is TGTGCCAGCAGCCCCGAAGGGGGCCAAGATACGCAGTATTTT.

The chain has TRBV18 and TRBJ2-7; 9 positions agree with TRBD2. The CDR3 spans 16 residues. The V gene's germline CDR1 is KGHSH and CDR2 LQKENI. V lost 2 bases to trimming and J lost 4 bases; unmatched junction nucleotides: 9. The CDR3 protein is CASSPGKTSGPYEQYF. CDR3 coding DNA: TGTGCCAGCTCACCAGGAAAAACTAGCGGGCCGTACGAGCAGTACTTC. The full variable domain, its missing parts supplied by reference TRBV18 and TRBJ2-7, is NAGVMQNPRHLVRRRGQEARLRCSPMKGHSHVYWYRQLPEEGLKFMVYLQKENIIDESGMPKERFSAEFPKEGPSILRIQQVVRGDSAAYFCASSPGKTSGPYEQYFGPGTRLTVT.

The gene calls are TRBV7-9 and TRBJ2-4; possibly TRBD2 for D (7 bases). CDR3 length equals 11 residues. Trimming shortened V by 6 bases and J by 12 bases, and 12 bases separated the two germline ends. CDR1 SEHNR and CDR2 FQNEAQ come from the germline V gene (reference sequence). CDR3 DNA sequence: TGTGCCAGCAGTAGGGGGGGAGATCAGTACTTC. Translated: CASSRGGDQYF.

The chain combines TRBV10-3 with TRBJ2-3, with 8 bases matching TRBD1. J gave up 4 bases and V 6 bases, and 15 bases lay outside the gene matches. The CDR3 length is 17 residues. Germline CDR1 is ENHRY and CDR2 is SYGVKD. CDR3: CAISPGTRTGRSDTQYF. The CDR3 DNA is TGTGCCATCAGCCCAGGGACCCGGACAGGGAGGTCAGATACGCAGTATTTT.

The chain links TRBV12-5 to TRBJ1-5; D remains unclear. Trimming pared 1 base from V and 3 bases from J, leaving 10 bases between. Per the germline V gene, CDR1 is LGHNT and CDR2 is FRNRAP. The CDR3 extends over 15 amino acids. The CDR3 reads CASGLGQATNQPQHF. The CDR3 DNA reads as TGTGCTAGTGGTTTGGGGCAGGCCACCAATCAGCCCCAGCATTTT.

The chain is built from TRBV10-3 and TRBJ2-7, with 9 bases that match TRBD1. CDR1 and CDR2 from the germline V gene are ENHRY and SYGVKD. The V gene end was trimmed by 7 bases and the J gene end by 2 bases; junction bases not matched to a gene: 9. The CDR3 length is 15 residues. The CDR3: CAINTGGVFAYEQYF. CDR3 DNA sequence: TGTGCCATCAACACAGGGGGCGTTTTTGCCTACGAGCAGTACTTC.

This clone was counted only a few times. The V and J genes are TRBV29-1 and TRBJ1-2, with 8 bases that match TRBD1. With 6 bases clipped from V and 4 bases from J, the junction kept 1 base outside the gene matches. The CDR3 extends over 11 amino acids. The germline V gene encodes CDR1 SQVTM and CDR2 ANQGSEA. This CDR3 is CSVTGGYGYTF. The CDR3 DNA reads TGCAGCGTCACAGGGGGCTATGGCTACACCTTC.

This clone was detected a few times. The chain couples TRBV14 to TRBJ1-2; D unresolved. CDR1 and CDR2 (germline): SGHDN, FVKESK. V lost 4 bases and J 8 bases, leaving 14 bases between the germline ends. The CDR3 runs 13 residues. The CDR3 loop reads CASSPFDGLGYTF. Here the CDR3 DNA reads TGTGCCAGCAGCCCCTTTGACGGGTTAGGCTACACCTTC. Based on the CDR3 plus reference TRBV14 and TRBJ1-2, the full variable domain is EAGVTQFPSHSVIEKGQTVTLRCDPISGHDNLYWYRRVMGKEIKFLLHFVKESKQDESGMPNNRFLAERTGGTYSTLKVQPAELEDSGVYFCASSPFDGLGYTFGSGTRLTVV.

J is TRBJ2-6 and V is TRBV9; TRBD2 is a possible D gene (6 bases). This CDR3 has 18 amino acids. Trimming removed 3 bases at V and 0 bases at J, with 16 bases between. The V gene's germline CDR1 is SGDLS and CDR2 YYNGEE. CDR3 sequence: CASSAASGSISGANVLTF. The CDR3 coding sequence is TGTGCCAGCAGCGCTGCCTCCGGGAGCATCTCTGGGGCCAACGTCCTGACTTTC. The full variable domain, its missing parts supplied by reference TRBV9 and TRBJ2-6, is DSGVTQTPKHLITATGQRVTLRCSPRSGDLSVYWYQQSLDQGLQFLIQYYNGEERAKGNILERFSAQQFPDLHSELNLSSLELGDSALYFCASSAASGSISGANVLTFGAGSRLTVL.

The chain combines TRBV7-9 with TRBJ1-1; no reliable D call. The CDR3 length is 14 residues. The ends were cut back, 3 bases at V and 0 bases at J, with 8 bases in the middle. Germline values: CDR1 SEHNR, CDR2 FQNEAQ (reference sequence). CDR3 sequence (DNA): TGTGCCAGCAGCTTTGACACCATGAACACTGAAGCTTTCTTT. It encodes CASSFDTMNTEAFF.

This clone appeared once. V usage is TRBV7-2 and J usage is TRBJ1-3, with 8 bases identical to TRBD1. After removal of 4 bases from V and 4 bases from J, the junction contained 6 bases not matched to a gene. Looked up from germline, CDR1 is SGHTA and CDR2 is FQGNSA. CDR3 length: 15 amino acids. DNA of the CDR3: TGTGCCAGCAGCTCAAGACAGGGGTCCGGAAACACCATATATTTT. This translates into CASSSRQGSGNTIYF.

As concerns this clone: An end of the junction does not agree with germline; a read error may underlie this. The V call is TRBV7-7, the J call TRBJ2-3; D is uncertain. This CDR3 contains 13 residues. Germline V gene sequence: CDR1 SSHAT, CDR2 FNYEAQ (reference sequence). The CDR3 is CASSLGDTDTQYF. DNA for the CDR3: TGTGCTAGCAGCCTAGGAGACACAGATACGCAGTATTTT.

The chain links TRBV18 to TRBJ2-7, with 9 bases aligning to TRBD1. CDR3 length equals 16 residues. Unmatched junction bases numbered 9, after V lost 5 bases and J lost 1 base. The V gene's germline CDR1 is KGHSH and CDR2 LQKENI. For the CDR3, the DNA is TGTGCCAGCTCAACGACACCGGGACAGGGATCCTACGAGCAGTACTTC. Protein product: CASSTTPGQGSYEQYF.

The chain combines TRBV19 with TRBJ1-5; the D gene is possibly TRBD1 (5 bases). Germline CDR1 and CDR2: LNHDA and SQIVND (reference sequence). This CDR3 comprises 13 residues. V shed 10 bases and J shed 5 bases, with 15 bases lying between them. The CDR3 nucleotides read TGTGCCACCCGACGGAGGGGCGATCAGCCCCAGCATTTT. Its protein product is CATRRRGDQPQHF.

This chain connects TRBV29-1 to TRBJ2-5; 8 bases are a match to TRBD2. The last part of the DNA fits TRBJ2-7 better; the J call may be wrong. The germline gives CDR1 SQVTM, CDR2 ANQGSEA. There are 14 residues in the CDR3. CDR3 protein: CSARLASSSYEQYF. In DNA, the CDR3 is TGCAGCGCCCGACTAGCGTCAAGCTCCTACGAGCAGTACTTC.

This clone was detected once. This chain connects TRBV9 to TRBJ2-2, with 11 bases identical to TRBD2. Germline V CDR1 and CDR2: SGDLS, YYNGEE. Trimming at V came to 3 bases and at J to 7 bases, leaving 11 bases not matched to a gene. CDR3 size: 17 residues. The CDR3: CASSGTSGSFENGELFF. CDR3 nucleotide sequence: TGTGCCAGCAGCGGTACTAGCGGGAGTTTCGAGAACGGGGAGCTGTTTTTT.

The chain is built from TRBV7-8 and TRBJ2-7; tentative D call: TRBD2 (5 bases). The V gene's germline CDR1 is SGHVS and CDR2 FQNEAQ. The CDR3 runs 17 residues. V lost 1 base to trimming and J lost 3 bases, with 19 bases between them. CDR3 sequence reads: CASSLERGSQGIYEQYF. In nucleotides, the CDR3 is TGTGCCAGCAGCTTAGAACGAGGGTCCCAAGGTATCTACGAGCAGTACTTC.

CDR3 sequence: CARSRQENTGELFF. For the CDR3, the DNA is TGTGCCAGAAGCCGACAGGAAAACACCGGGGAGCTGTTTTTT. The rearrangement joins TRBV5-3 to TRBJ2-2, with a tentative D call TRBD1 (6 bases). TRBV5-3 is known as an ORF, though its function is uncertain. V lost 4 bases, J lost 2 bases, and 9 bases lay in between. The CDR3 contains 14 residues.

The chain couples TRBV7-3 to TRBJ2-1; D not certain. This CDR3 is built from 14 residues. In germline, CDR1 is SGHTA, CDR2 FQGTGA. Trimming removed 0 bases at V and 6 bases at J, with 9 bases between. The CDR3 reads CASSLTGVSNEQFF. CDR3 bases: TGTGCCAGCAGCTTAACAGGAGTCTCCAATGAGCAGTTCTTC.

The rearrangement links TRBV9 to TRBJ1-6; D remains ambiguous. This CDR3 contains 17 residues. CDR1 is SGDLS, CDR2 YYNGEE, per germline. Trimming took 3 bases from V and 0 from J, leaving 13 bases between them. In DNA, the CDR3 is TGTGCCAGCAGCGATAAGTCGGGGTTCTCCTATAATTCACCCCTCCACTTT. Protein sequence: CASSDKSGFSYNSPLHF.

J is TRBJ2-1 and V is TRBV2, with D possibly matching TRBD2 (5 bases). V was clipped by 9 bases and J by 13 bases, with 16 bases between them. From germline, CDR1 is SNHLY and CDR2 FYNNEI. The CDR3 length is 11 residues. CDR3 residues: CASSMTGRQFF. As DNA, the CDR3 is TGTGCCAGTTCTATGACGGGGAGACAGTTCTTC.

The V call is TRBV5-6, the J call TRBJ2-3; TRBD1 agrees at 9 bases. The CDR3 loop spans 18 amino acids. Germline assignment: CDR1 SGHDT and CDR2 YYEEEE. V gave up 6 bases and J gave up 2 bases; unmatched junction bases: 16. In DNA form, the CDR3 reads TGTGCCAGCAACTCGGACAGGGGAACGATGGGAATCACAGATACGCAGTATTTT. Residues: CASNSDRGTMGITDTQYF.

This rearrangement joins TRBV11-2 to TRBJ1-2; tentative D call: TRBD1 (5 bases). CDR3 length: 17 residues. The germline V and J ends were trimmed by 2 bases and 0 bases, with 16 bases remaining between them. Germline CDR1 is SGHAT and CDR2 is FQNNGV. CDR3 nucleotide sequence: TGTGCCAGCAGCTTAAGGCAGGGCGCCTCAGCTAACTATGGCTACACCTTC. Amino acid sequence: CASSLRQGASANYGYTF.